This T cell receptor beta chain is drawn from a study of blood T cell repertoires in COVID-19 (dated by TCRdb to the early 2020s). Study-level background: Collaborator samples came from the United States, Italy and Spain and covered acute and convalescent phases of COVID-19. The material from the prospective study consisted of cDNA or gDNA derived from T cells, B-cell-depleted T cells, or PBMCs. The dataset comprised deeply sampled blood TCRbeta repertoires from subjects exposed to, actively infected with, or recovered from COVID-19. The repertoires were made available in a free public database intended to serve as a resource for research on the immune response to SARS-CoV-2. The samples were drawn from the first 160 participants of the ongoing ImmuneRACE study and from about 1,200 subjects provided by 6 global collaborators. A de-identified subject ID, COVID-19 status, age in years and sex were almost always included in the sample metadata. Where HLA class I and class II types were available, the types were taken from metadata supplied by the sample provider, not from assay-based typing.

Study-wide conclusions, independent of this receptor: The quantity of clinical and demographic metadata differed by source and by participant and was supplied without curation.

The collaborating institutions used their own protocols to collect whole blood in K2EDTA tubes. For TCRbeta analysis, collaborators shipped samples as frozen whole blood, isolated PBMCs, or DNA extracted from either of those sample types. TCRbeta CDR3 regions were amplified from genomic DNA using the immunoSEQ Assay, a bias-controlled multiplex PCR. The paper's processing steps were these. The number of nucleated cells in each sample was estimated by amplification of reference gene primers within the assay. To quantify the absolute abundance of each unique TCRbeta CDR3 rearrangement, sequence reads were collapsed and filtered. Productive Simpson clonality was computed per sample as the square root of Simpson's diversity index over productive rearrangements. In TCRdb, the immuneACCESS table is reduced to in-frame sequences with V and J assigned. These tables do not hold every clone; where another copy was compared, an unresolved V gene accounts for under half, and the others remain unexplained. Clone size and V and J calls were adopted from that table, with D and trimming inferred from the DNA. This sample lists approximately 67,000 clones; around 93% were detected once. Of the sample, about 7.3% falls within the top ten clones.

From the cysteine up to the phenylalanine, the CDR3 has a length of 12 residues. The entry retains the CDR3 DNA only, 36 bases that are in frame from base 1. The V and J ends are trimmed by 0 bases and 9 bases, leaving 6 bases between them. Sequences LGHDT (CDR1) and YNNKEL (CDR2) are obtained from the germline V gene (reference sequence). This clone was found a few times. The antigen it recognizes is unknown. There are no base qualities to consult, and no much larger clone falls within one base. The sequence joins TRBV3-1 (or the pseudogene TRBV3-2) to TRBJ1-3, with the D gene not clear enough to name. The receptor was isolated from a human donor in a cohort sampled during active COVID-19. The sequenced material came from peripheral blood. The bases read TGTGCCAGCAGCCAAGACGGGGTCACCATATATTTT. It is translated as CASSQDGVTIYF.